This record looks at one T cell receptor (beta chain) sequence and its context. Trimming left V 6 bases short and J 0 bases short, with 11 bases between. This CDR3 comprises 14 residues. Germline V lookup: CDR1 MNHEY, CDR2 SMNVEV (reference sequence). The sample is drawn from a study of cytomegalovirus exposure and HLA in healthy donors. Study-wide background: Caucasian-associated ancestry cluster membership applied to about four fifths of 300 to 450 genotyped donors.

Vbeta (60) and Jbeta (13) primers were used in the PCR. Data came from immunoSEQ multiplex PCR; TCRdb stores just in-frame clones and leaves some out. The repertoire holds about 140,000 clones, with 70% to 85% as singletons. Sample: PBMCs. The chain carries TRBV27 and TRBJ1-1; D remains unclear. This clonotype originated in a woman aged 55-69 years in good health and CMV-seropositive. The CDR3 bases are TGTGCCAGCAGCCCTAGAAACATGAACACTGAAGCTTTCTTT. Translated, it gives CASSPRNMNTEAFF.